Here is one T cell receptor beta chain with its context. Its antigen is still unknown. This record comes from a study of CD8 T cells in Susac syndrome. Notes on the study in general: As acknowledged by the study, its TCR sequencing and HLA analysis included a relatively small number of individuals.

In germline, CDR1 is SNHLY, CDR2 FYNNEI. Trimming at V came to 5 bases and at J to 1 base, leaving 7 bases not matched to a gene. This CDR3 has 16 residues. TCR beta from blood CD8+ and CD4+ T cells was sequenced. Healthy donors served as the controls. They were matched for age and sex. The RNA input was 0.5 to 1 ug, and it was reverse transcribed with random hexamers. The amplification used immunoSEQ multiplex PCR on TCR beta CDR3; it spanned 54 Vbeta and 13 Jbeta. TCRdb recomputed calls from the immunoSEQ multiplex PCR reads with MiXCR, one row per CDR3 protein. The repertoire holds 100,000 to 150,000 distinct CDR3 sequences, with about 93% as singletons.

The specimen was CD4+ T cells from PBMCs. The TCR comes from a human donor in good health. This chain links TRBV2 with TRBJ2-5; TRBD1 matches at 10 bases. In DNA, the CDR3 is TGTGCCAGCAGTCAATGGACAGGGGGTACCCAAGAGACCCAGTACTTC. This encodes CASSQWTGGTQETQYF. Full variable domain (missing parts from reference TRBV2 and TRBJ2-5): EPEVTQTPSHQVTQMGQEVILRCVPISNHLYFYWYRQILGQKVEFLVSFYNNEISEKSEIFDDQFSVERPDGSNFTLKIRSTKLEDSAMYFCASSQWTGGTQETQYFGPGTRLLVL.